This T cell receptor beta chain was sequenced during a study of beta chain features in type 1 diabetes. Study at large: Healthy donors and patients showed comparable age, gender and cell yields. Overall study findings and caveats: Unsettled here was the matter of whether HLA type influences TCRB rearrangement. Shortening of TCRB CDR3s, moderate but significant, appeared in all four CD4+ subsets of Type 1 diabetes patients.

Germline CDR1 MNHEY, CDR2 SMNVEV (reference sequence). The CDR3 runs 16 residues. V was clipped by 5 bases and J by 9 bases; unmatched bases: 16. This clone occurred a few times. Its antigen remains unidentified. Reverse transcription of all isolated RNA meant that expressed TCRB transcripts were sequenced. TCRdb's table, derived via immunoSEQ multiplex PCR, lists solely in-frame clones and lacks some. The sample lists about 650,000 clones, 9.5% to 15% occurring once. One heparinised draw of blood, averaging around 120 mL, came from each donor. Material for sequencing was naive CD4+ T cells from blood. The TCR comes from a man between 25 and 39 years old with type 1 diabetes. V gene TRBV27 combines with J gene TRBJ2-3, with 8 bases that match TRBD2. In DNA, the CDR3 is TGTGCCAGCAGTCCTCTCCGAGGGACGGGGGGGTGGACGCAGTATTTT. This gives the protein CASSPLRGTGGWTQYF.